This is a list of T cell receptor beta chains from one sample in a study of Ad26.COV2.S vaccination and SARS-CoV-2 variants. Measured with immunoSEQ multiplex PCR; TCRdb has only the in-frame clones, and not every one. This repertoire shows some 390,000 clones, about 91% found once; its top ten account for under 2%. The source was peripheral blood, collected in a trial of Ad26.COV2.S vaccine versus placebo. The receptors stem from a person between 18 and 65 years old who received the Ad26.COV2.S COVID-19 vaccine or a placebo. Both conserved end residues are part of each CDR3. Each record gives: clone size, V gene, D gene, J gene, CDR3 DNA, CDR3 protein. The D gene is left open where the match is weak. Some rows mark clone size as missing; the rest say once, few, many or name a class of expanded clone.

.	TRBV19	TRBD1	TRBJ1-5	TGTGCCAGTAGTCCCGGGACAGGACCCAATCAGCCCCAGCATTTT	CASSPGTGPNQPQHF
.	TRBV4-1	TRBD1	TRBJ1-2	TGCGCCAGCAGCGCTGACGCACAGGGGGCGCATTATGGCTACACCTTC	CASSADAQGAHYGYTF
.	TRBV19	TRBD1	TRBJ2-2	TGTGCCAGTAGTATTAGGGACAGGGGTAAGGAGCTGTTTTTT	CASSIRDRGKELFF
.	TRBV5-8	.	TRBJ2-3	TGTGCCAGCAGCTTGAGGGGGGGGAGCACAGATACGCAGTATTTT	CASSLRGGSTDTQYF
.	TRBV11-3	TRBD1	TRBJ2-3	TGTGCCAGCAGCCTAGGCGGACAGGGACGCAATACGCAGTATTTT	CASSLGGQGRNTQYF
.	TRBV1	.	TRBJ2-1	TGCACCAGCAGCCAAAGCCGGGACTACACCTACAATGAGCAGTTCTTC	CTSSQSRDYTYNEQFF
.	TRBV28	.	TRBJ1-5	TGTGCCAGCAGTGTTACAAGGGGCGCATATAGCAATCAGCCCCAGCATTTT	CASSVTRGAYSNQPQHF
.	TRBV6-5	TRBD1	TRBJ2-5	TGTGCCAGCAGTTACGACAGGGGCGGTAAAGAGACCCAGTACTTC	CASSYDRGGKETQYF
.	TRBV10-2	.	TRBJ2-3	TGCGCCAGCAGTGACCAAGGAGACAGGCCGCAGTATTTT	CASSDQGDRPQYF
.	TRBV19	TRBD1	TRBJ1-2	TGTGCCAGTAGCCTCCGGGACAGGGATAACTATGGCTACACCTTC	CASSLRDRDNYGYTF
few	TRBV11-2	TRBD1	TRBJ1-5	TGTGCCAGCAGCCCCGGGACAGGGGTTGAGGATCAGCCCCAGCATTTT	CASSPGTGVEDQPQHF
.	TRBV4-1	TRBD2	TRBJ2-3	TGCGCCAGCAGCCAAGTGTTACTAGAGACTAGCGGCACAGATACGCAGTATTTT	CASSQVLLETSGTDTQYF
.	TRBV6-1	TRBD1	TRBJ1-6	TGTGCCAGCAGTGAAGCACGGCAAGGGGGCTCACCCCTCCACTTT	CASSEARQGGSPLHF
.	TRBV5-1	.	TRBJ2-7	TGCGCCAGCAGCTTGGTTGGGGACTCCTACGAGCAGTACTTC	CASSLVGDSYEQYF
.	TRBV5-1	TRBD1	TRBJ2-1	TGCGCCAGCAGCTTGGGGGACAGCCCCAATGAGCAGTTCTTC	CASSLGDSPNEQFF
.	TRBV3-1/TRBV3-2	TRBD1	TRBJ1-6	TGTGCCAGCAGCCAAACAGGGGTAGGTAATTCACCCCTCCACTTT	CASSQTGVGNSPLHF
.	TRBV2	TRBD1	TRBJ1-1	TGTGCCAGCAGCGAAGAGGCGGGGACAGGCTCTTTCTTT	CASSEEAGTGSFF
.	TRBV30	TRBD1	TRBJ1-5	TGTGCCTGGAGCGGGACAGGGAGAGAAAATCAGCCCCAGCATTTT	CAWSGTGRENQPQHF
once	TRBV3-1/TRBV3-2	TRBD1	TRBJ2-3	TGTGCCACCCGACAGGGCTCCGATACGCAGTATTTT	CATRQGSDTQYF
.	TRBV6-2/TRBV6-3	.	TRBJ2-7	TGTGCCAGCAGTTATGGGTTTTCCGAGCAGTACTTC	CASSYGFSEQYF
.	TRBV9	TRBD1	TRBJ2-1	TGTGCCAGCAGCGTAGGAGGGGGCGAGCCCCCTTCCTACAATGAGCAGTTCTTC	CASSVGGGEPPSYNEQFF
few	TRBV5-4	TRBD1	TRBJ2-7	TGTGCCAGCAGCCCCGCTGGGACAGTCACCTACGAGCAGTACTTC	CASSPAGTVTYEQYF
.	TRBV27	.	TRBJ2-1	TGTGCCAGCAGTCCTTTCGGACACGCTAGGAGCTCCTACAATGAGCAGTTCTTC	CASSPFGHARSSYNEQFF
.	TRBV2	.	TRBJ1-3	TGTGCCAGCAGTGTGGGAGTGACTGGAAACACCATATATTTT	CASSVGVTGNTIYF
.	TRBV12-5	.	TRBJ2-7	TGTGCTAGTGCCCCCCAGGGTTTCAACGAGCAGTACTTC	CASAPQGFNEQYF